Here is one T cell receptor beta chain with its context. The target antigen is unknown. This sample was included in a study of T cell responses to AZD1222 COVID-19 vaccine. Points from the study as a whole: Nearly half of spike-specific TCRs reportedly go after variant regions that carry no mutations. It should be noted that donors were predominantly white British and more often female, and clonal diversity was possibly underestimated. Only a handful of AZD1222 recipients tested seropositive at baseline.

The germline V and J ends were trimmed by 7 bases and 8 bases, with 17 bases remaining between them. CDR1 and CDR2 (germline): LNHDA, SQIVND (reference sequence). The CDR3 loop spans 13 amino acids. Assay used: immunoSEQ multiplex PCR; TCRdb lists only in-frame clones, some missing. The data contain over 100,000 clones, approximately 90% of them singletons. The chain joins TRBV19 to TRBJ1-1; D possibly corresponds to TRBD1 (6 bases). The clonotype originates from an adult in good health. This sample comprised peripheral blood, obtained on day 0 of AZD1222 vaccination. CDR3 sequence reads: CASTYRDRREAFF. As DNA, the CDR3 is TGTGCCAGTACTTACAGGGACCGCCGAGAAGCTTTCTTT.